This T cell receptor (beta chain) was recovered during a study of tumor-infiltrating lymphocytes in primary liver carcinoma. The wider study: Donors had hepatocellular carcinoma or combined HCC and intrahepatic cholangiocarcinoma. Tumors were stage T1-T3 N0M0, about 4 to 11 cm across. Tissue type made little difference to sample yields of roughly 3.5 to 7.13 million productive TCRbeta reads.

Germline CDR1 and CDR2: MNHNY and SVGAGI (reference sequence). The CDR3 loop spans 15 amino acids. On this clonotype: Its antigen is undetermined. This may come from a read error, since a much larger clone is one base off.

The study's findings and limits: Pairs of tumor regions overlapped more than tumor-adjacent and tumor-blood pairs did.

Both blood RNA, taken from unsorted whole blood, and germline DNA were extracted. Using a constant-region primer together with ProtoScript II reverse transcriptase, TCR beta cDNA was made from around 500 ng of total RNA. Amplification in three nested multiplex PCR rounds with slightly modified ARM-PCR gave rise to TCR beta libraries. Investigators reported that the first two PCR rounds, at 9 to 11 cycles each, used TRBV1-TRBV30 forward primers with a C-beta reverse primer. MiXCR, run by TCRdb on the multiplex PCR reads, gives a single entry per CDR3 protein. Of a few hundred thousand distinct CDR3 sequences in the sample, roughly 60% were seen once.

The chain combines TRBV6-6 with TRBJ1-2; a weak D match, TRBD1 (5 bases). The receptor's source is a woman in her twenties or thirties with primary liver carcinoma and hepatitis B virus infection. Sequencing was carried out using peripheral blood. CDR3 sequence: CASGYSGGANYGYTF. Written as DNA, the CDR3 is TGTGCCAGCGGTTACTCTGGGGGAGCTAACTATGGCTACACCTTC.